This entry lists 21 T cell receptor beta chains sequenced from one sample in a study of post-analysis software for immune sequencing data. Findings of the study overall: Patients had higher frequencies than controls of roughly 5 TRBV segments, including TRBV5-6, TRBV5-1 and TRBV20-1.

No antigen is known for these receptors. Unique-molecular-identifier-tagged TCR beta cDNA libraries were used. TCRdb redid the calling of the PCR reads with MiXCR, one entry per CDR3 protein. The sample carries hundreds of thousands of distinct CDR3 sequences, approximately 30% recorded once. Source material: blood. Receptors were obtained from a girl aged 10 to 17 with multiple sclerosis.

The CDR3: CASSLTGTATSLNTGELFF. The CDR3 region has the DNA TGTGCCAGCAGTTTAACCGGGACAGCCACCTCCTTGAACACCGGGGAGCTGTTTTTT. The chain joins TRBV12-3 or TRBV12-4 to TRBJ2-2, with 7 nucleotides matching TRBD1. The CDR3 is 19 residues long. Trimming at V came to 2 bases and at J to 1 base, leaving 13 bases not matched to a gene.

This chain's CDR3 is CASSPLGGQNQETQYF. The DNA of the CDR3 is TGTGCCAGCTCACCATTGGGGGGCCAGAACCAAGAGACCCAGTACTTC. V usage is TRBV18 and J usage is TRBJ2-5; D is possibly TRBD1 or TRBD2 (6 bases each). With 2 bases removed from V and 0 bases from J, the gap between germline ends came to 13 bases. This CDR3 is 16 amino acids long. Germline V gene sequence: CDR1 KGHSH, CDR2 LQKENI.

With respect to this clonotype: One end of the junction fails to match germline, which may point to a read error. The chain couples TRBV27 to TRBJ1-2; perhaps TRBD1 as D (5 bases). The CDR3 runs to 14 residues. Germline CDR1 reads MNHEY; CDR2 reads SMNVEV (reference sequence). CDR3 nucleotides: TGTGCCAGCAGTTTATCGGCGGCAGCTACAGGCTGCACCTTC. Translated, it gives CASSLSAAATGCTF.

The V call is TRBV7-9, the J call TRBJ2-1, with TRBD2 as a possible D gene (5 bases). The CDR3 consists of 17 residues. The V gene lost 3 bases and the J gene lost 1 base, with 16 bases spanning the gap. Germline lookup yields CDR1 SEHNR and CDR2 FQNEAQ (reference sequence). CDR3 sequence (DNA): TGTGCCAGCAGCTTCGACGGAGGCGGCGGGTCCTACAATGAGCAGTTCTTC. Amino acids: CASSFDGGGGSYNEQFF.

A few counts support this clonotype. The rearrangement joins TRBV5-1 to TRBJ2-7, with D possibly TRBD2 on 6 matching bases. V lost 4 bases to trimming and J lost 0 bases, with 14 bases between them. This CDR3 has 15 residues. CDR1 and CDR2 from the germline V gene are SGHRS and YFSETQ. CDR3 in DNA: TGCGCCAGCAGCCCCTTGGGGGGAAGCTCCTACGAGCAGTACTTC. Translating gives CASSPLGGSSYEQYF.

This clonotype was counted a few times. The rearrangement links TRBV29-1 to TRBJ2-3; TRBD2 aligns across 10 bases. Germline values: CDR1 SQVTM, CDR2 ANQGSEA. After removal of 0 bases from V and 5 bases from J, the junction contained 14 bases not matched to a gene. This CDR3 contains 18 residues. This CDR3 reads CSVEDSAASGGGVDTQYF. The CDR3 nucleotides are TGCAGCGTTGAAGATTCCGCGGCTAGCGGGGGTGGTGTAGATACGCAGTATTTT.

This chain uses TRBV6-2 or TRBV6-3 with TRBJ2-2, with 7 positions matching TRBD2. Losses at the gene ends were 5 bases for V and 3 bases for J; bases not matched to a gene: 12. In germline, CDR1 is MNHEY, CDR2 SVGEGT. This CDR3 is 17 amino acids long. CDR3 in amino acids: CASSALAALGDTGELFF. CDR3 DNA sequence: TGTGCCAGCAGTGCCCTAGCGGCCCTCGGGGACACCGGGGAGCTGTTTTTT.

The chain has TRBV6-5 and TRBJ2-3; D might be TRBD1 or TRBD2, each matching 5 bases. The CDR3 sequence is 14 residues long. Germline CDR1 and CDR2: MNHEY and SVGAGI. The V gene lost 0 bases and the J gene lost 7 bases, with 11 bases spanning the gap. CDR3: CASSYSFGANTQYF. The CDR3 nucleotides are TGTGCCAGCAGTTACTCGTTCGGGGCAAATACGCAGTATTTT.

This clonotype has more than one count but fewer than ten. This rearrangement joins TRBV3-1 to TRBJ1-2; D perhaps matches TRBD1 (5 bases). The CDR3 is made up of 17 amino acids. The germline gives CDR1 LGHDT, CDR2 YNNKEL (reference sequence). Trimming left V 0 bases short and J 2 bases short, with 16 bases between. Here the CDR3 DNA reads TGTGCCAGCAGCCAAGAAGGCAGGGCAAACTCCAACTATGGCTACACCTTC. Protein product: CASSQEGRANSNYGYTF.

The rearrangement links TRBV29-1 to TRBJ2-7; TRBD2 matches at 9 bases. Germline CDR1 and CDR2: SQVTM and ANQGSEA. The ends lost 6 bases at V and 3 bases at J; junction bases unmatched: 9. The CDR3 extends over 14 amino acids. CDR3: CSVTWGLAGYEQYF. As DNA, the CDR3 is TGCAGCGTGACCTGGGGACTAGCAGGCTACGAGCAGTACTTC.

This clonotype appeared once. This chain uses TRBV20-1 with TRBJ2-5; TRBD1 might be the D (6 bases). The CDR3 loop spans 11 amino acids. In germline, CDR1 is DFQATT, CDR2 SNEGSKA (reference sequence). CDR3 sequence: CSRTDKETQYF. DNA for the CDR3: TGCAGCAGGACAGACAAAGAGACCCAGTACTTC.

This clonotype appeared a few times. The chain is built from TRBV5-1 and TRBJ2-5, with D tentatively TRBD2 (5 bases). Trimming took 4 bases from V and 5 from J, leaving 18 bases between them. The CDR3 spans 15 residues. Germline V gives CDR1 SGHRS, CDR2 YFSETQ. In DNA, the CDR3 is TGCGCCAGCAGCCCCGACCAAGCTCGAGGGGAGACCCAGTACTTC. It encodes CASSPDQARGETQYF. The full variable domain, its missing parts supplied by reference TRBV5-1 and TRBJ2-5, is KAGVTQTPRYLIKTRGQQVTLSCSPISGHRSVSWYQQTPGQGLQFLFEYFSETQRNKGNFPGRFSGRQFSNSRSEMNVSTLELGDSALYLCASSPDQARGETQYFGPGTRLLVL.

This clonotype was detected many times. This chain uses TRBV29-1 with TRBJ2-5, with no clear D. The V end lost 6 bases, the J end lost 5 bases, and 13 bases lay between the germline ends. The CDR3 runs 12 residues. CDR1 SQVTM and CDR2 ANQGSEA come from the germline V gene. The CDR3: CSVADTPETQYF. CDR3 nucleotides: TGCAGCGTGGCCGACACCCCGGAGACCCAGTACTTC.

The V gene is TRBV7-9, the J gene TRBJ2-5; D uncertain. Germline CDR1 SEHNR, CDR2 FQNEAQ (reference sequence). The CDR3 totals 16 residues. The V and J ends lost 1 base and 0 bases respectively, with 12 bases between them. DNA of the CDR3: TGTGCCAGCAGCTTAGTTGCGTCAACGTACCAAGAGACCCAGTACTTC. Residues: CASSLVASTYQETQYF.

The rearrangement uses TRBV6-6 and TRBJ1-6; weak D call: TRBD1 (6 bases). This CDR3 region has 15 residues. Germline V CDR1 and CDR2: MNHNY, SVGAGI (reference sequence). V was clipped by 5 bases and J by 10 bases, with 18 bases between them. CDR3 protein: CASSPSMGGTSPLHF. CDR3 coding DNA: TGTGCCAGCAGTCCCAGCATGGGGGGCACGTCACCCCTCCACTTT.

The V call is TRBV5-1, the J call TRBJ2-3; TRBD1 or TRBD2 may be the D gene (5 bases each). The V and J ends lost 6 bases and 1 base respectively, with 24 bases between them. Germline CDR1 reads SGHRS; CDR2 reads YFSETQ. CDR3 length: 18 residues. CDR3 loop: CASNYLSRGADRTDTQYF. The CDR3 bases are TGCGCCAGCAACTACCTCAGTCGAGGGGCGGACCGCACAGATACGCAGTATTTT. The variable domain in full, completed from reference TRBV5-1 and TRBJ2-3, reads KAGVTQTPRYLIKTRGQQVTLSCSPISGHRSVSWYQQTPGQGLQFLFEYFSETQRNKGNFPGRFSGRQFSNSRSEMNVSTLELGDSALYLCASNYLSRGADRTDTQYFGPGTRLTVL.

This clonotype appeared a few times. The J gene is TRBJ1-5, the V gene TRBV6-5; perhaps TRBD1 as D (5 bases). This CDR3 has 14 residues. Germline V gives CDR1 MNHEY, CDR2 SVGAGI. V was cut by 7 bases and J by 6 bases, with 16 bases left in between. This CDR3 is CASMDIQGGQPQHF. The CDR3 nucleotides are TGTGCCAGCATGGATATCCAGGGTGGTCAGCCCCAGCATTTT.

Points on this clonotype: Germline and junction disagree at one end, which may indicate a read error. V is TRBV28 and J is TRBJ2-1; TRBD2 might be the D (7 bases). In germline, CDR1 is MDHEN, CDR2 SYDVKM. The CDR3 runs to 14 residues. Here the CDR3 DNA reads TGTGGCAGCCTCAGGGTTTCAAGCGGGACACAGCAGTTCTTC. Its translation is CGSLRVSSGTQQFF.

The rearrangement joins TRBV5-1 to TRBJ2-6; D unresolved. V was cut by 6 bases and J by 4 bases, with 14 bases left in between. Germline loops: CDR1 SGHRS, CDR2 YFSETQ. The CDR3 runs 15 residues. The CDR3, as DNA: TGCGCCAGCATCTCGCTAGTGTTCGGGGCCAACGTCCTGACTTTC. It encodes CASISLVFGANVLTF.

This clonotype was counted only a few times. The J gene is TRBJ1-4, the V gene TRBV18, with a weak D call TRBD1 (6 bases). V lost 3 bases and J lost 4, with 9 bases in between. Germline loops: CDR1 KGHSH, CDR2 LQKENI. The CDR3 extends over 14 amino acids. Written as DNA, the CDR3 is TGTGCCAGCTCACCTGGGGGCCTTAATGAAAAACTGTTTTTT. It codes for CASSPGGLNEKLFF.

The table lists this clonotype with a few counts. This chain uses TRBV2 with TRBJ2-5; TRBD1 agrees at 7 bases. Germline assignment: CDR1 SNHLY and CDR2 FYNNEI. Trimming took 6 bases from V and 7 from J; bases not matched to a gene: 11. The CDR3 runs 14 residues. In DNA, the CDR3 is TGTGCCAGCAGCGACTTCGACAGGGTCGGGACCCAGTACTTC. Translating it yields CASSDFDRVGTQYF.